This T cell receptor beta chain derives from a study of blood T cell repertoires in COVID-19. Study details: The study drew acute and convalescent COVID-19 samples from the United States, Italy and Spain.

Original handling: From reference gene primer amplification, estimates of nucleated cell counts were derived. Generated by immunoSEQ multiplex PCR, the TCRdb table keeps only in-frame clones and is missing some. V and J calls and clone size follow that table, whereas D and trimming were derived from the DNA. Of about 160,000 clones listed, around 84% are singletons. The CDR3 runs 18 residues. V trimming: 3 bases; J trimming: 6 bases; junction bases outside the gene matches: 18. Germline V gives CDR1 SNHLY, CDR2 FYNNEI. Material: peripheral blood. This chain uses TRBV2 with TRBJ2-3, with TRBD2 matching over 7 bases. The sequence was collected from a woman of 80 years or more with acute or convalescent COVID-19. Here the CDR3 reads CASSDIHLSGDSYDTQYF. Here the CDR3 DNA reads TGTGCCAGCAGTGACATCCACCTAAGCGGGGACTCTTACGATACGCAGTATTTT. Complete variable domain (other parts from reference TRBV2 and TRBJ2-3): EPEVTQTPSHQVTQMGQEVILRCVPISNHLYFYWYRQILGQKVEFLVSFYNNEISEKSEIFDDQFSVERPDGSNFTLKIRSTKLEDSAMYFCASSDIHLSGDSYDTQYFGPGTRLTVL.